A selection of T cell receptor beta chains follows, all from one sample in a study of regulatory T cells in long-lasting Graves disease. TCRdb reanalysed the multiplex PCR reads using MiXCR and keeps one entry per CDR3 protein. The sample holds about 530,000 distinct CDR3 sequences, about 16% seen once. These data also featured in a second study, about T cells in Graves' hyperthyroidism and ophthalmopathy.

Material: peripheral blood mononuclear cells (PBMCs), obtained at new diagnosis, from a patient treated with antithyroid drugs. The receptor set was obtained from a woman aged 35-60 years with Graves disease. The CDR3 runs from the conserved cysteine through the conserved F or W. Fields, in order: J gene, V gene, clone size, D gene, CDR3 protein, CDR3 DNA. D genes are given only for firm matches. Size values are once, few and many counts, or a class for expanded clones, and some rows have none.

TRBJ1-2,TRBV7-9,-,TRBD1,CASSPRTGPLASYTF,TGTGCCAGCAGCCCCAGGACAGGGCCCCTTGCTAGCTACACCTTC
TRBJ1-2,TRBV2,-,-,CASGEVRGYTF,TGTGCCAGCGGGGAGGTTCGGGGCTACACCTTC
TRBJ2-7,TRBV9,many,TRBD1,CASSVGQGWDDEQYF,TGTGCCAGCAGCGTAGGACAGGGGTGGGATGACGAGCAGTACTTC
TRBJ2-2,TRBV2,-,TRBD2,CASRDSGGTGELFF,TGTGCCAGCAGGGACAGCGGGGGCACCGGGGAGCTGTTTTTT
TRBJ2-5,TRBV11-2,-,-,CASSLDRGDREYF,TGTGCCAGCAGCTTAGACAGGGGGGATAGAGAATACTTC
TRBJ2-3,TRBV20-1,many,-,CSARDRGGDTQYF,TGCAGTGCTAGAGATCGGGGCGGGGATACGCAGTATTTT
TRBJ2-1,TRBV20-1,many,-,CSATLTADSIWDEQFF,TGCAGTGCTACCTTGACAGCGGACTCCATCTGGGATGAGCAGTTCTTC
TRBJ2-5,TRBV10-3,few,-,CAISENLQETQYF,TGTGCCATCAGTGAAAACCTCCAAGAGACCCAGTACTTC
TRBJ2-2,TRBV3-1,-,-,CASSQENYREGDTGELFF,TGTGCCAGCAGCCAAGAAAATTACAGGGAGGGGGACACCGGGGAGCTGTTTTTT
TRBJ2-7,TRBV9,few,TRBD1,CASRPGQAAIQGYEQYF,TGTGCCAGCAGACCGGGACAGGCCGCTATCCAAGGATACGAGCAGTACTTC
TRBJ2-3,TRBV20-1,many,-,CSARENKASDGADTQYF,TGCAGTGCCCGAGAAAATAAGGCTAGCGACGGGGCGGATACGCAGTATTTT
TRBJ2-5,TRBV5-4,-,TRBD2,CASSLIGGGAEEETQYF,TGTGCCAGCAGCTTAATAGGCGGGGGGGCTGAAGAAGAGACCCAGTACTTC
TRBJ1-4,TRBV19,-,TRBD1,CASSISTGVNEKLFF,TGTGCCAGTAGTATCTCGACAGGGGTGAATGAAAAACTGTTTTTT
TRBJ1-2,TRBV7-2,many,-,CASSYVGAGEGYTF,TGTGCCAGCAGCTACGTCGGGGCTGGAGAAGGCTACACCTTC
TRBJ1-2,TRBV12-5,-,-,CASGLVAGDLVRGYTF,TGTGCTAGTGGTTTGGTCGCGGGCGATTTGGTTCGTGGCTACACCTTC
TRBJ2-2,TRBV2,many,-,CASILFGGQYVGELFF,-